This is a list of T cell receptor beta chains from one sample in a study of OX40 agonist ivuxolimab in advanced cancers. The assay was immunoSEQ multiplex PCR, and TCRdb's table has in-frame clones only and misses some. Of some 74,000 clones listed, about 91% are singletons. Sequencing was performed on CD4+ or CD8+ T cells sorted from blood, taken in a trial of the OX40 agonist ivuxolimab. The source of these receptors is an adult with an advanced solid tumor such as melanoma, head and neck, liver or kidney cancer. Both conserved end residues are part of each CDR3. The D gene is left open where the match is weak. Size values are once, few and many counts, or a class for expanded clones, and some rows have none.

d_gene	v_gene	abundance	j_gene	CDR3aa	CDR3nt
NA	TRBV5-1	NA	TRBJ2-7	CASSPDTDAYEQYF	TGCGCCAGCAGCCCGGACACGGACGCCTACGAGCAGTACTTC
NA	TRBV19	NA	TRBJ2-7	CASSHQGGGYEQYF	TGTGCCAGTAGTCATCAGGGAGGGGGCTACGAGCAGTACTTC
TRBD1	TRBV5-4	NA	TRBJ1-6	CASSLQQRTRTGDNSPLHF	TGTGCCAGCAGCTTGCAACAACGGACGCGGACAGGGGATAATTCACCCCTCCACTTT
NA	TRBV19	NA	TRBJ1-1	CASNIPAGVNTEAFF	TGTGCCAGTAATATTCCGGCAGGGGTGAACACTGAAGCTTTCTTT
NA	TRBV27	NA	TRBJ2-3	CASRTPSGGTDTQYF	TGTGCCAGCAGAACACCTTCCGGGGGCACAGATACGCAGTATTTT
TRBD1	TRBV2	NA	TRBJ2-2	CASSTTGTTGELFF	TGTGCCAGCAGCACGACAGGGACCACCGGGGAGCTGTTTTTT
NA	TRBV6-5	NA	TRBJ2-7	CASSRDGPYEQYF	TGTGCCAGCAGCCGGGACGGTCCCTACGAGCAGTACTTC
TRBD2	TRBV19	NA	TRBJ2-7	CASSRLADPYEQYF	TGTGCCAGTAGTCGTCTAGCGGATCCATACGAGCAGTACTTC
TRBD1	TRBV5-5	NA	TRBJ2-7	CASSLGTGFYEQYF	TGTGCCAGCAGCTTGGGGACAGGGTTCTACGAGCAGTACTTC
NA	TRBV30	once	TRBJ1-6	CAWRENSPLHF	TGTGCCTGGAGGGAGAATTCACCCCTCCACTTT
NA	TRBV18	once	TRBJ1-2	CASSPPGVRNYGYTF	TGTGCCAGCTCACCACCAGGGGTCAGGAACTATGGCTACACCTTC
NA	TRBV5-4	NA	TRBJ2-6	CASSYPGLSSGANVLTF	TGTGCCAGCAGCTACCCGGGACTGAGTTCTGGGGCCAACGTCCTGACTTTC
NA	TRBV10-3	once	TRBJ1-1	CAISELGIEAFF	TGTGCCATCAGTGAGCTGGGCATTGAAGCTTTCTTT
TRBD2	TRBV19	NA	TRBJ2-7	CASSTQAGDLHEQYF	TGTGCCAGTAGTACTCAAGCGGGAGATCTCCACGAGCAGTACTTC
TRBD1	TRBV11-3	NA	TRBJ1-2	CASSFPTGPYGYTF	TGTGCCAGCAGCTTCCCGACAGGGCCCTATGGCTACACCTTC
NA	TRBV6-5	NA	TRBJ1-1	CASSTPSGPGTEAFF	TGTGCCAGCAGTACCCCGTCAGGCCCAGGCACTGAAGCTTTCTTT
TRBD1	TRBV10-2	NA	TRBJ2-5	CASSEIQGVGETQYF	TGCGCCAGCAGTGAGATACAGGGGGTTGGGGAGACCCAGTACTTC